The TCR beta chain described here comes from a study of blood T cell repertoires in COVID-19. TCRdb's table, derived via immunoSEQ multiplex PCR, lists solely in-frame clones and lacks some. The sample has over 250,000 clones; roughly 90% are singletons. This CDR3 spans 13 amino acids. J was trimmed by 5 bases and V by 7 bases; bases with no gene match: 8. Germline CDR1 reads SGDLS; CDR2 reads YYNGEE. The sequenced sample consisted of PBMCs or T cells enriched from blood (not recorded which). The receptor was isolated from a woman aged 30 to 39 who had recovered from COVID-19. The genes are TRBV9 and TRBJ1-1, with TRBD1 matching over 7 bases. The CDR3 DNA sequence: TGTGCCAGCTCCGGGACAGAGAAGACTGAAGCTTTCTTT. Protein sequence: CASSGTEKTEAFF.